A single sample is the source of the 2 T cell receptor beta chains below, sequenced in a study of T cell responses to AZD1222 COVID-19 vaccine. Data came from immunoSEQ multiplex PCR; TCRdb stores just in-frame clones and leaves some out. The sample has 150,000 to 200,000 clones, 80% to 95% seen once. Sequencing used peripheral blood, obtained 28 days after the second AZD1222 dose. The receptors originated from an adult who received the AZD1222 COVID-19 vaccine.

Note on this clone: The limits of the CDR3 on the DNA are not certain, so only TCRdb's listed CDR3 is given. The chain recombines TRBV4-1 with TRBJ1-2. The germline gives CDR1 MGHRA, CDR2 YSYEKL. 13 amino acids form the CDR3, both terminal residues included. The CDR3 reads CASSQDLVGSGTF.

V and J are TRBV6-5 and TRBJ2-5, with D possibly matching TRBD1 (6 bases). The CDR3 runs to 15 residues. V lost 0 bases and J 9 bases, leaving 17 bases between the germline ends. Germline-derived CDR1 and CDR2 are MNHEY and SVGAGI. In nucleotides, the CDR3 is TGTGCCAGCAGTTACTCTACAGGGCGTACGGCGCCCCAGTACTTC. It is translated as CASSYSTGRTAPQYF.